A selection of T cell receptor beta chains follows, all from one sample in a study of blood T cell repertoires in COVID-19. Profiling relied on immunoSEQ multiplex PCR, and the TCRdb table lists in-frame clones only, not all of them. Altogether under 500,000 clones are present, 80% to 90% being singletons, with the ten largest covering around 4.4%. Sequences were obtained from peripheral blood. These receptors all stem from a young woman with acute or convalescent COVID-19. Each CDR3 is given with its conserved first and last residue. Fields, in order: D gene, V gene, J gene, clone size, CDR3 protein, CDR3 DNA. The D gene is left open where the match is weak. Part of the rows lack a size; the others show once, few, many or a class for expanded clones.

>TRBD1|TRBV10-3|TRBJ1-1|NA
CAIRGTENTEAFF
TGTGCCATCAGGGGGACAGAGAACACTGAAGCTTTCTTT
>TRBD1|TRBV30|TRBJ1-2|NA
CAWSGGQGMAYGYTF
TGTGCCTGGAGTGGGGGACAGGGAATGGCCTATGGCTACACCTTC
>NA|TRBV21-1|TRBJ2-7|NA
CASSKDGSSYEQYF
TGTGCCAGCAGCAAAGATGGGAGCTCCTACGAGCAGTACTTC
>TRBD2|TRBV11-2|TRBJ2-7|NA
CASSPGGARLEQYF
TGTGCCAGCAGCCCCGGGGGGGCCCGACTCGAGCAGTACTTC
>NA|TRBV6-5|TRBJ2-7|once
CASSPTGGVTYEQYF
TGTGCCAGCAGCCCAACTGGCGGGGTTACCTACGAGCAGTACTTC
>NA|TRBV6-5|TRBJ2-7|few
CASSDSFFPTEYF
TGTGCCAGCAGTGACTCGTTCTTTCCAACGGAGTACTTC
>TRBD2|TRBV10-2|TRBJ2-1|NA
CASSFGRGDYNEQFF
TGCGCCAGCAGTTTCGGGCGGGGGGATTACAATGAGCAGTTCTTC
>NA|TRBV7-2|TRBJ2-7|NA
CASSFAPGKSYEQYF
TGTGCCAGCAGCTTCGCCCCCGGGAAATCCTACGAGCAGTACTTC
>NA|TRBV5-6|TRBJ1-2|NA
CASSLVEVGREDYGYTF
TGTGCCAGCAGCTTGGTAGAGGTAGGCAGGGAGGACTATGGCTACACCTTC
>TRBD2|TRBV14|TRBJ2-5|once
CASSRRKLAGSLQETQYF
TGTGCCAGCAGTCGGAGGAAACTAGCGGGGAGCCTTCAAGAGACCCAGTACTTC
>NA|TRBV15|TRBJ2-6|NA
CATSRDQLNSGANVLTF
TGTGCCACCAGCAGAGATCAACTAAACTCTGGGGCCAACGTCCTGACTTTC
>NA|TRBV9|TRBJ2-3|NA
CASSVSSSRASDTQYF
TGTGCCAGCAGCGTAAGTTCTAGCCGTGCCTCAGATACGCAGTATTTT
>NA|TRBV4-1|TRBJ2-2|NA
CASSHLEVNTGELFF
TGCGCCAGCAGCCATCTGGAGGTGAACACCGGGGAGCTGTTTTTT
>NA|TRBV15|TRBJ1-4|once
CATSRGTTTNEKLFF
TGTGCCACCAGCAGGGGGACAACAACTAATGAAAAACTGTTTTTT
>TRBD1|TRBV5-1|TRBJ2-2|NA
CASSRDRGIPGELFF
TGCGCCAGCAGCCGTGACAGGGGTATCCCCGGGGAGCTGTTTTTT
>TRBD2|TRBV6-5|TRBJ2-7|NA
CASTKRGGPYEQYF
TGTGCCAGCACCAAACGGGGGGGGCCCTACGAGCAGTACTTC
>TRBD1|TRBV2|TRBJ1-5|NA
CASSRQGRQSGPQHF
TGTGCCAGCAGTCGACAGGGGAGACAATCCGGACCCCAGCATTTT
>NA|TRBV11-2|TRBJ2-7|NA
CASSVDSEQYF
TGTGCCAGCTCGGTTGACAGCGAGCAGTACTTC
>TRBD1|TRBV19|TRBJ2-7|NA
CASSIEVQGASYEQYF
TGTGCCAGTAGTATAGAGGTTCAGGGGGCCTCCTACGAGCAGTACTTC
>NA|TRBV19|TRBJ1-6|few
CASSMGARVNSPLHF
TGTGCCAGTAGTATGGGGGCCAGGGTGAATTCACCCCTCCACTTT
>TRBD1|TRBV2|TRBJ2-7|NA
CASRSGGATYEQYF
TGTGCCAGCAGATCAGGGGGCGCGACCTACGAGCAGTACTTC
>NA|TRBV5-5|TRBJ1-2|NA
CASTPSRGAPRDNYGYTF
TGTGCCAGCACCCCCTCTCGGGGGGCGCCGAGGGATAACTATGGCTACACCTTC
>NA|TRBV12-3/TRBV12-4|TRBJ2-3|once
CASSLWLADTQYF
TGTGCCAGCAGTTTATGGCTTGCAGATACGCAGTATTTT
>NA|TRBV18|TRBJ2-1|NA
CASSPSRNEQFF
TGTGCCAGCTCACCCTCCCGGAATGAGCAGTTCTTC
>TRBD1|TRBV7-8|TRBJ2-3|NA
CASSVAGTGSTDTQYF
TGTGCCAGCAGCGTGGCCGGGACAGGGAGCACAGATACGCAGTATTTT
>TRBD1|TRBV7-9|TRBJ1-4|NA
CASSLGTGGSTTNEKLFF
TGTGCCAGCAGCTTGGGGACAGGGGGCTCGACAACTAATGAAAAACTGTTTTTT
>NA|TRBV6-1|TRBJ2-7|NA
CASSETGYEQYF
TGTGCCAGCAGTGAAACAGGCTACGAGCAGTACTTC
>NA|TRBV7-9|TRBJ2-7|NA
CATQDISYEQYF
TGTGCCACCCAGGACATTTCCTACGAGCAGTACTTC
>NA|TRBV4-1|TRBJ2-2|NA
CASSLGLNGELFF
TGCGCCAGCAGCCTCGGGTTGAACGGGGAGCTGTTTTTT
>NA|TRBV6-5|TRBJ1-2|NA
CASSYSWQGTYGYTF
TGTGCCAGCAGTTACTCGTGGCAGGGGACCTATGGCTACACCTTC
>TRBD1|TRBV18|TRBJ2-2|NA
CASSPTGGFGGELFF
TGTGCCAGCTCACCAACAGGGGGCTTCGGCGGGGAGCTGTTTTTT
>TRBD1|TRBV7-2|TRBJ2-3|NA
CASSTTGATDTQYF
TGTGCCAGCAGCACGACAGGGGCCACAGATACGCAGTATTTT
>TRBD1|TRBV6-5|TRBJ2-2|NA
CASLEGADTGELFF
TGTGCCAGCCTTGAGGGGGCAGACACCGGGGAGCTGTTTTTT
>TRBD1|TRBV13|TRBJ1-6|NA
CASSSGQARDPLHF
TGTGCCAGCAGCTCAGGACAGGCACGCGATCCCCTCCACTTT
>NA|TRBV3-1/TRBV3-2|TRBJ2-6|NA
CASSGGAVHSGANVLTF
TGTGCCAGCAGCGGGGGGGCGGTCCACTCTGGGGCCAACGTCCTGACTTTC
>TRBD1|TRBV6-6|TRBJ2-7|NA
CASSGTGRGEQYF
TGTGCCAGCAGTGGGACAGGGCGCGGCGAGCAGTACTTC
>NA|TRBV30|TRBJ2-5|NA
CAWRSKQGPETQYF
TGTGCCTGGAGGTCAAAACAGGGCCCGGAGACCCAGTACTTC
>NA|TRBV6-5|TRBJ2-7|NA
CASSYGPEQYF
TGTGCCAGCAGCTATGGGCCCGAGCAGTACTTC
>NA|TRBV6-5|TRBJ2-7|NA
CASNSGVGWSYEQYF
TGTGCCAGCAACTCAGGGGTAGGGTGGTCCTACGAGCAGTACTTC
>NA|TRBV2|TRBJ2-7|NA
CASKLDRSYEQYF
TGTGCCAGCAAGTTGGACAGATCCTACGAGCAGTACTTC
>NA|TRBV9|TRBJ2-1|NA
CASSVEGRVNGNEQFF
TGTGCCAGCAGCGTAGAGGGCAGGGTGAATGGCAATGAGCAGTTCTTC
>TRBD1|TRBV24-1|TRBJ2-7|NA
CATSDPGGDGDSTYEQYF
TGTGCCACCAGTGATCCTGGAGGCGATGGGGACAGCACCTACGAGCAGTACTTC
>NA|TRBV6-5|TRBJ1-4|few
CASTLPRTGREKLFF
TGTGCCAGCACCCTACCCCGAACAGGGCGGGAAAAACTGTTTTTT
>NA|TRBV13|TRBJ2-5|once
CASSAKYPGTQYF
TGTGCCAGCAGCGCAAAATATCCGGGGACCCAGTACTTC
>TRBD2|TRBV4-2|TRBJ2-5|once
CASSHQLGTSGGETQYF
TGTGCCAGCAGCCATCAACTCGGGACTAGCGGAGGGGAGACCCAGTACTTC
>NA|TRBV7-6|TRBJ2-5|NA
CASSLVSGVGETQYF
TGTGCCAGCAGCTTAGTATCGGGGGTTGGAGAGACCCAGTACTTC
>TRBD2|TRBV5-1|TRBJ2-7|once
CASSPGTTFYEQYF
TGCGCCAGCAGCCCAGGGACTACATTCTACGAGCAGTACTTC
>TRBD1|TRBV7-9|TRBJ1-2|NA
CASSLYDREDYGYTF
TGTGCCAGCAGCTTATATGACAGGGAAGACTATGGCTACACCTTC
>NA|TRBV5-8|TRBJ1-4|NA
CASSLAGLSLRGEKLFF
TGTGCCAGCAGCTTGGCCGGTCTTAGCCTCAGGGGAGAAAAACTGTTTTTT
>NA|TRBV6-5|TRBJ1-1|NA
CASTVGLGASTEAFF
TGTGCCAGCACAGTGGGTCTGGGGGCATCCACTGAAGCTTTCTTT
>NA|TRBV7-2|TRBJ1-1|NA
CASSKRLVAGGNTEAFF
TGTGCCAGCAGCAAAAGGCTTGTCGCGGGGGGCAACACTGAAGCTTTCTTT
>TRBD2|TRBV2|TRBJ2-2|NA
CASSDGRGGPGELFF
TGTGCCAGCAGTGATGGACGGGGGGGCCCCGGGGAGCTGTTTTTT
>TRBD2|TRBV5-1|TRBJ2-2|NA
CASSWAGDTGELFF
TGCGCCAGCAGCTGGGCGGGGGACACCGGGGAGCTGTTTTTT